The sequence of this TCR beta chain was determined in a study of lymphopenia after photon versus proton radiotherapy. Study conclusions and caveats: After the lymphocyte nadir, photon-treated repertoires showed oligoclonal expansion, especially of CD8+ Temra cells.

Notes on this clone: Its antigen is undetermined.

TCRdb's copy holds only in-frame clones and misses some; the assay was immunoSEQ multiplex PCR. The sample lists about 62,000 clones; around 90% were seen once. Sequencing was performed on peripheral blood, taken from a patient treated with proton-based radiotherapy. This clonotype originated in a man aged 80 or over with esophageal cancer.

This chain's CDR3 is CASTLGGSGSPSAYEQYF. The CDR3 DNA is TGTGCCAGCACCCTGGGGGGGAGCGGGAGTCCCTCTGCTTACGAGCAGTACTTC. The V gene is TRBV5-6, the J gene TRBJ2-7; 8 bases align to TRBD2. Germline V lookup: CDR1 SGHDT, CDR2 YYEEEE. This CDR3 comprises 18 residues. The ends lost 6 bases at V and 4 bases at J; junction bases unmatched: 21.